This T cell receptor beta chain stems from a study of T cells in Graves' hyperthyroidism and ophthalmopathy. The study's findings and limits: Among clonotypes expanded in thyroid above 0.001, most were also found in blood.

RNA transcripts provided the source from which TCR beta CDR3 regions were amplified. Using the HTBI primer set, a first-round RT-PCR was run on the TCR CDR3. TCRdb fed the multiplex PCR reads into MiXCR, producing one record per CDR3 protein. The top ten clones hold approximately 54% of a sample with under 350,000 distinct CDR3 sequences, over 15% of them seen once. V was clipped by 8 bases and J by 9 bases, with 23 bases between them. CDR1 is MNHEY and CDR2 is SVGEGT in the germline V gene. The CDR3 has 15 amino acids. As concerns this clonotype: Its antigen is still unknown.

This clonotype was sampled from a woman aged 45-59 years with Graves' hyperthyroidism. The sequencing sample was made of blood. The chain couples TRBV6-2 or TRBV6-3 to TRBJ1-5; no firm D call. Written as DNA, the CDR3 is TGTGCCAGCCGGCAGGCAAGCTCGCGCGTGTTGCCCCAGCATTTT. Translation gives CASRQASSRVLPQHF.